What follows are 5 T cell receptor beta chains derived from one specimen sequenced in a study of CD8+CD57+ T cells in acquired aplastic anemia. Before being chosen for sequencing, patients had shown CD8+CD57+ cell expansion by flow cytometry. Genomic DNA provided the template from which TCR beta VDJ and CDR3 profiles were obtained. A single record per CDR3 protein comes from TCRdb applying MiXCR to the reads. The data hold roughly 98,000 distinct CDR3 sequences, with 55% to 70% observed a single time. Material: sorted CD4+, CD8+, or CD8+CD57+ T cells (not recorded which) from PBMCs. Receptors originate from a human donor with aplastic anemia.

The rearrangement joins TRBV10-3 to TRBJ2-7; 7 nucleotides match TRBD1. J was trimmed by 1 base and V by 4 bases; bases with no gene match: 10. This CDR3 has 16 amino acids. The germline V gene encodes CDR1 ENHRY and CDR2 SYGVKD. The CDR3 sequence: CAISVSLRDRSYEQYF. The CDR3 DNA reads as TGTGCCATCAGTGTATCCCTACGGGACAGATCCTACGAGCAGTACTTC.

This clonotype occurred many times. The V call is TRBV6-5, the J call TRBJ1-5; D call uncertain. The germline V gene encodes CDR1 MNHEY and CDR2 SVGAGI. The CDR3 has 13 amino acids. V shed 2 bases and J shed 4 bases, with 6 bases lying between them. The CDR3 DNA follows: TGTGCCAGCAGTTACGGGCGGAATCAGCCCCAGCATTTT. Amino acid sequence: CASSYGRNQPQHF.

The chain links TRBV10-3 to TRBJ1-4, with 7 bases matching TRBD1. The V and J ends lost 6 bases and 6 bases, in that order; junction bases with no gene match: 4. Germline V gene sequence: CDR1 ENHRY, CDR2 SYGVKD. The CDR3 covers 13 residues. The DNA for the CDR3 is TGTGCCATCAGGGAAGACAGGGATGAAAAACTGTTTTTT. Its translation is CAIREDRDEKLFF.

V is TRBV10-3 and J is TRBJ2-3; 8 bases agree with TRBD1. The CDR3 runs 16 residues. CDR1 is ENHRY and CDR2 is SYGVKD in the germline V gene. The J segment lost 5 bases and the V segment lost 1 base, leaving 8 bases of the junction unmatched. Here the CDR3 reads CAISEWQGASGDTQYF. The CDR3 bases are TGTGCCATCAGTGAGTGGCAGGGGGCGAGTGGAGATACGCAGTATTTT.

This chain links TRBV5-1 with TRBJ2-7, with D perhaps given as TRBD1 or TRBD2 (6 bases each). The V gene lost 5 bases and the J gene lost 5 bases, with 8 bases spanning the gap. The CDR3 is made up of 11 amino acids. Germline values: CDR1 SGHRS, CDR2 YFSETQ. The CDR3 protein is CASREGDEQYF. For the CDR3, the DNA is TGCGCCAGCAGGGAGGGGGACGAGCAGTACTTC.